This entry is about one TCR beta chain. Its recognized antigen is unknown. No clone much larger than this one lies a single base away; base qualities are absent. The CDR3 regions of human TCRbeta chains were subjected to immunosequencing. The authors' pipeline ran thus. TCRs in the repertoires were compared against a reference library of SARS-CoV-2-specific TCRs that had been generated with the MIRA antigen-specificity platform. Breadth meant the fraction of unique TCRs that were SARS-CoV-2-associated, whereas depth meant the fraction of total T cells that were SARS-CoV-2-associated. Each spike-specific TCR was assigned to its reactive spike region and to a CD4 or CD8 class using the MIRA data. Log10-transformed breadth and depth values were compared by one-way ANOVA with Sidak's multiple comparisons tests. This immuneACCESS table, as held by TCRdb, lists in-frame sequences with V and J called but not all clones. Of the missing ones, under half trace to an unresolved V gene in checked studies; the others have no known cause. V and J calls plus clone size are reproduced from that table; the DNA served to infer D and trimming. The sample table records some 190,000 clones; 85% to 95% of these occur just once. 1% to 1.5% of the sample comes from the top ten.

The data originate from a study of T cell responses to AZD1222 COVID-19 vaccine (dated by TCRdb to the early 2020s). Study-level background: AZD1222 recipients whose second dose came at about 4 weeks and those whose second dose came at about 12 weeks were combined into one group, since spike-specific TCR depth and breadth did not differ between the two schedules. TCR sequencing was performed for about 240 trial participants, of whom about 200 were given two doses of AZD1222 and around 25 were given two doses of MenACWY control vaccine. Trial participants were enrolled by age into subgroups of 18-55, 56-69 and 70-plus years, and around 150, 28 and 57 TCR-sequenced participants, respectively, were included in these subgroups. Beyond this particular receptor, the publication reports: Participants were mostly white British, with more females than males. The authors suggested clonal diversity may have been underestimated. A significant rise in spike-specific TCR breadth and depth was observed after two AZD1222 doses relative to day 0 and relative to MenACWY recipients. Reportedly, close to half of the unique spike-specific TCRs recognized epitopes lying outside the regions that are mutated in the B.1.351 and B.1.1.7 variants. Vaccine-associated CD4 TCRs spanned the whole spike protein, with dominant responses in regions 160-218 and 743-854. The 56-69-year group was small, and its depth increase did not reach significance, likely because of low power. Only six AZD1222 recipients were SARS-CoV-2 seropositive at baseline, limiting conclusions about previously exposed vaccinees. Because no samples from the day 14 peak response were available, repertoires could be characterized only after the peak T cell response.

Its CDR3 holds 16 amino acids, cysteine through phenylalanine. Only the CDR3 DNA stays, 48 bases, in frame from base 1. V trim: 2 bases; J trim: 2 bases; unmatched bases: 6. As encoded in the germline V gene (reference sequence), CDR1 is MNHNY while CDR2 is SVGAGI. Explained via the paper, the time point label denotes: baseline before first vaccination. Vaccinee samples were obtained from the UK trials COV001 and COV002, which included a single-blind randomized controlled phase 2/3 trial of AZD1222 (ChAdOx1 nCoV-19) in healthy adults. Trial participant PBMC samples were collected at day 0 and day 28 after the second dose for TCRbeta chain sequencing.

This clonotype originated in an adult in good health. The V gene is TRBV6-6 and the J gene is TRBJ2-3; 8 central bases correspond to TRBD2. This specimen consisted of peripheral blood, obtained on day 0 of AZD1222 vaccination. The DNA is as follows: TGTGCCAGCAGTTACCCTAACGGGGGGGTCACAGATACGCAGTATTTT. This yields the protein CASSYPNGGVTDTQYF.